This TCR beta chain was found in a study of OX40 agonist ivuxolimab in advanced cancers. About the research overall: Three dose-escalation patients had partial responses: one with hepatocellular carcinoma and two with cutaneous melanoma. Study-wide results and caveats: Doses of 0.1 to 3.0 mg/kg were accompanied by clonal expansion of CD4+ and CD8+ blood T cells by week 6.

A word on this clone: What it binds is not known.

Libraries were prepared by immunoSEQ multiplex PCR; TCRdb keeps only in-frame clonotypes and omits some of them. Here the sample spans around 40,000 clones, approximately 83% being singletons. V was trimmed by 1 base and J by 4 bases, leaving 5 bases between them. Per the germline V gene, CDR1 is MGHRA and CDR2 is YSYEKL. This CDR3 has 13 amino acids. Baseline, cycle 4 day 1, and cycle 7 day 1 were the blood sampling points. This receptor was obtained from an adult with an advanced solid tumor such as melanoma, head and neck, liver or kidney cancer. This chain connects TRBV4-1 to TRBJ1-5; D is unclear. The specimen comprised CD4+ or CD8+ T cells sorted from blood, sampled in a trial of the OX40 agonist ivuxolimab. The CDR3 spells CASSQVGNQPQHF. As DNA, the CDR3 is TGCGCCAGCAGCCAAGTAGGGAATCAGCCCCAGCATTTT.